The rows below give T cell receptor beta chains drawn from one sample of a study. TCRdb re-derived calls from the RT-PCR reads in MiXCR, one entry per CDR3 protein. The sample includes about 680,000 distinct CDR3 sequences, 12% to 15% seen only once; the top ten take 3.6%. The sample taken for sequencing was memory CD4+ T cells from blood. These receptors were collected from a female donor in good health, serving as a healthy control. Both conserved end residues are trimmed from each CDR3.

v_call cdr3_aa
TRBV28 ASSPRQGKQY
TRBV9 ASSGRPSETQY
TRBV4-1 ASSQVLQQGRYEQY
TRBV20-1 TTSPGGNSNQPQH
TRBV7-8 ASSPDRNTIY
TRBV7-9 ASILQGATSEAF
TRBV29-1 SVPFSSGRGEQF
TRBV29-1 SVGMTGGKNTEAF
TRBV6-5 ASSWGLHTEAF
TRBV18 ASSPPFDREETQY
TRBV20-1 SARPRQGAIGYT
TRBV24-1 ATSEQQGYGYT
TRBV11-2 ASSLGGTGVYEQY
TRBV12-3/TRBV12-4 ASSLKLLTPLH
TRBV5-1 ASSAVDPGTGELF
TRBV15 ATALGLDTEAF
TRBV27 ASSLSIRGIGGYT
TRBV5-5 ASSLWIRDTQY
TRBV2 ASSAAANYNSPLH
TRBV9 ASSVGLADTDTQY
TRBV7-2 ASSFRQGRTDTQY
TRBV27 ASSLGGHGTEAF
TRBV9 ASSEQGGQPQH
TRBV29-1 SVGTGASDQPQH